This record looks at one TCR beta chain sequence and its context. Its cognate antigen is unknown. Profiling relied on immunoSEQ multiplex PCR, and the TCRdb table lists in-frame clones only, not all of them. Of about 2.5 million clones in the sample, 92% were seen once. This record belongs to a study of shared clonotypes between healthy human individuals. Broader study findings: Unshared clonotypes carried lower generation probabilities than those common to all four donors.

CDR3 size: 15 residues. Germline V lookup: CDR1 KGHSH, CDR2 LQKENI. J gave up 3 bases and V 3 bases, and 6 bases lay outside the gene matches. The sequencing input was naive CD4+ T cells from PBMCs. Subset reported: CD45RA+ positively selected. V and J are TRBV18 and TRBJ2-7; the match to TRBD1 covers 9 bases. The TCR was taken from a man aged 18 to 30 in good health. Some clones in this sample may be carry-over from other donors' samples. The CDR3 loop is CASSPIRDRVYEQYF. For the CDR3, the DNA is TGTGCCAGCTCACCCATCCGGGACAGGGTCTACGAGCAGTACTTC.